Presented here are 21 T cell receptor beta chains from one specimen sequenced in a study of vaccination and CD4 T cells after COVID-19. With the Oncomine TCR Beta short-read assay, DNA from cultured CD4+ T cells was sequenced. MiXCR was run by TCRdb on the PCR reads, yielding one entry per CDR3 protein. The sample includes over 9,000 distinct CDR3 sequences, roughly 24% of them seen just once. Treatment: 10-day PBMC culture with coronavirus spike peptide pools or control peptides (ViraFEST assay). Antigens for these TCRs are unknown. The source was CD4+ T cells from blood, cultured in vitro, collected after SARS-CoV-2 vaccination. The receptors here all came from a human donor who had recovered from COVID-19.

In this sample, this clonotype turned up a few times. This chain joins TRBV15 and TRBJ2-3; D is undetermined. V was pared by 0 bases and J by 0 bases, with 13 bases between. The germline V gene encodes CDR1 LNHNV and CDR2 YYDKDF (reference sequence). This CDR3 contains 17 residues. The CDR3 loop is CATSREVSSTSTDTQYF. The CDR3 DNA is TGTGCCACCAGCAGAGAGGTCAGTTCGACTAGCACAGATACGCAGTATTTT. Supplemented by reference TRBV15 and TRBJ2-3, the full variable domain reads DAMVIQNPRYQVTQFGKPVTLSCSQTLNHNVMYWYQQKSSQAPKLLFHYYDKDFNNEADTPDNFQSRRPNTSFCFLDIRSPGLGDTAMYLCATSREVSSTSTDTQYFGPGTRLTVL.

This clonotype was found a few times. V is TRBV19 and J is TRBJ2-3; the match to TRBD2 covers 13 bases. V shed 7 bases and J 6 bases; nucleotides not matched to a gene: 7. CDR1 and CDR2 from the germline V gene are LNHDA and SQIVND (reference sequence). This CDR3 contains 15 residues. This CDR3 is CASIRTSGSLDTQYF. The CDR3 bases are TGTGCCAGTATCCGGACTAGCGGGAGTCTGGATACGCAGTATTTT.

This clonotype was seen a handful of times. The V and J genes are TRBV7-9 and TRBJ2-1; no definite D call. The V end was cut by 3 bases, the J end by 7 bases, with 7 bases between. Germline V lookup: CDR1 SEHNR, CDR2 FQNEAQ (reference sequence). The length of the CDR3 is 12 residues. The CDR3 DNA reads as TGTGCCAGCAGCTTTTGGCGTAATGAGCAGTTCTTC. Amino acid sequence: CASSFWRNEQFF.

The V call is TRBV19, the J call TRBJ2-7, with D hard to call. The CDR3 has 9 residues. Germline V lookup: CDR1 LNHDA, CDR2 SQIVND (reference sequence). The CDR3 region is CKVTTEQYF. CDR3 DNA sequence: TGTAAGGTTACGACCGAGCAGTACTTC.

The chain employs TRBV28 and TRBJ2-3; either TRBD1 or TRBD2 may fit D (5 bases each). Trimming pared 5 bases from V and 3 bases from J, leaving 15 bases between. Germline loops: CDR1 MDHEN, CDR2 SYDVKM. CDR3 length equals 15 residues. Here the CDR3 reads CASSPAGSWTDTQYF. The CDR3 DNA is TGTGCCAGCAGTCCCGCAGGGAGTTGGACAGATACGCAGTATTTT.

On this clonotype: At one boundary the junction diverges from the germline segment, which might be a read error. The chain links TRBV27 to TRBJ1-6; TRBD1 is a possible D gene (5 bases). This CDR3 contains 20 residues. CDR1 is MNHEY, CDR2 SMNVEV, per germline (reference sequence). As DNA, the CDR3 is TGTGCCAGCAGCTCCACCGTTGGGGCCCCCGTCTTCTATTATAGTTCACCCCTCCACTTT. It yields the protein CASSSTVGAPVFYYSSPLHF.

This clonotype was seen a few times. This chain joins TRBV20-1 and TRBJ2-7, with D perhaps assigned TRBD1 or TRBD2 (5 bases each). The V and J ends lost 3 bases and 3 bases respectively, with 15 bases between them. There are 14 residues in the CDR3. CDR1 DFQATT and CDR2 SNEGSKA come from the germline V gene (reference sequence). CDR3 amino acids: CSASLGLGDYEQYF. The CDR3 DNA reads as TGCAGTGCTAGTTTAGGACTGGGGGACTACGAGCAGTACTTC.

The chain is built from TRBV28 and TRBJ1-4, with 9 bases matching TRBD1. CDR1 MDHEN and CDR2 SYDVKM come from the germline V gene. CDR3 length equals 16 residues. Unmatched junction bases numbered 9, after V lost 6 bases and J lost 4 bases. The CDR3 region has the DNA TGTGCCAGCAGGAGTGGGACAGGGCGACTTAATGAAAAACTGTTTTTT. Protein: CASRSGTGRLNEKLFF.

This clonotype is medium-sized within its sample. The genes are TRBV20-1 and TRBJ2-5; 7 bases agree with TRBD2. The ends lost 3 bases at V and 2 bases at J; junction bases unmatched: 6. The length of the CDR3 is 14 residues. The V gene's germline CDR1 is DFQATT and CDR2 SNEGSKA (reference sequence). The CDR3 here is CSARGGTKQETQYF. CDR3 DNA: TGCAGTGCTAGGGGTGGGACTAAACAAGAGACCCAGTACTTC.

The V gene is TRBV2, the J gene TRBJ2-7; 14 bases are shared with TRBD2. After removal of 2 bases from V and 9 bases from J, the junction contained 15 bases not matched to a gene. CDR3 length equals 18 residues. Germline CDR1 reads SNHLY; CDR2 reads FYNNEI. The CDR3 spells CASSEPAGTSGSSTRQYF. The CDR3 coding sequence is TGTGCCAGCAGTGAACCGGCCGGGACTAGCGGGAGTTCAACCAGGCAGTACTTC.

By its share, this clonotype is medium-sized. V is TRBV6-5 and J is TRBJ1-6; 9 bases fit TRBD1. V shed 3 bases and J 7 bases; nucleotides not matched to a gene: 7. Germline V lookup: CDR1 MNHEY, CDR2 SVGAGI. The CDR3 sequence is 16 residues long. CDR3 in amino acids: CASSYNRDRVNSPLHF. For the CDR3, the DNA is TGTGCCAGCAGTTATAACCGGGACAGGGTCAATTCACCCCTCCACTTT.

This chain uses TRBV19 with TRBJ1-1; TRBD1 matches at 10 bases. The trim removed 7 bases at V and 0 bases at J, leaving 8 bases unmatched. CDR3 length equals 16 residues. Germline lookup yields CDR1 LNHDA and CDR2 SQIVND (reference sequence). For the CDR3, the DNA is TGTGCCAGTAAGGGCGGGGACAGGGGCATGAACACTGAAGCTTTCTTT. This gives the protein CASKGGDRGMNTEAFF. Filled out from reference TRBV19 and TRBJ1-1, the complete variable domain reads DGGITQSPKYLFRKEGQNVTLSCEQNLNHDAMYWYRQDPGQGLRLIYYSQIVNDFQKGDIAEGYSVSREKKESFPLTVTSAQKNPTAFYLCASKGGDRGMNTEAFFGQGTRLTVV.

The V call is TRBV7-2, the J call TRBJ2-2, with 12 bases that match TRBD2. V lost 1 base, J lost 5 bases, and 5 bases stayed unmatched. The CDR3 contains 17 residues. Germline-derived CDR1 and CDR2 are SGHTA and FQGNSA. DNA for the CDR3: TGTGCCAGCAGCTTAGTTTCTAGCGGGAGGGGAACCGGGGAGCTGTTTTTT. Residues: CASSLVSSGRGTGELFF.

V and J are TRBV12-3 or TRBV12-4 and TRBJ1-2, with TRBD1 matching over 9 bases. The CDR3 has 13 residues. Trimming cost V 5 bases and J 8 bases; bases outside gene matches: 6. CDR3 loop: CASSAGTGNGYTF. The CDR3 DNA is TGTGCCAGCAGTGCTGGGACAGGGAACGGCTACACCTTC.

This clonotype was found a few times. The genes are TRBV6-5 and TRBJ2-7; D possibly corresponds to TRBD2 (5 bases). Between the trimmed V and J ends, which lost 4 bases and 1 base, there was a span of 11 bases. Looked up from germline, CDR1 is MNHEY and CDR2 is SVGAGI. The CDR3 runs 14 residues. The CDR3 is CASSWRQASYEQYF. The CDR3 nucleotides read TGTGCCAGCAGTTGGAGGCAGGCGTCCTACGAGCAGTACTTC.

The chain is built from TRBV5-8 and TRBJ2-5, with D possibly matching TRBD1 (6 bases). CDR3 length: 12 amino acids. Germline V gene data show CDR1 as SGHTS and CDR2 as YDEGEE. The V and J ends lost 6 bases and 4 bases respectively, with 10 bases between them. The CDR3 DNA sequence: TGTGCCAGCATTTACAGGGCAGAGACCCAGTACTTC. Translation gives CASIYRAETQYF.

In this sample, this clonotype turned up a few times. V gene TRBV7-3 combines with J gene TRBJ2-5; possible D gene TRBD1, 6 bases. V shed 3 bases and J shed 5 bases, with 19 bases lying between them. CDR1 and CDR2 from the germline V gene are SGHTA and FQGTGA. There are 16 residues in the CDR3. CDR3: CASSFTGRVAGETQYF. The CDR3, as DNA: TGTGCCAGCAGCTTTACAGGGAGAGTGGCTGGGGAGACCCAGTACTTC.

The chain has TRBV4-3 and TRBJ1-2; TRBD1 agrees at 8 bases. Germline trimming cut 3 bases from V and 5 bases from J; bases unmatched to any gene: 8. Germline CDR1 reads LGHNA; CDR2 reads YSLEER. The CDR3 loop spans 15 amino acids. The CDR3 bases are TGCGCCAGCAGCCAGGGGACAGGAACCCAATATGGCTACACCTTC. It is translated as CASSQGTGTQYGYTF.

The sample holds a few counts of this clonotype. The gene calls are TRBV25-1 and TRBJ2-3; TRBD2 might be the D (6 bases). The CDR3 is 14 residues long. Germline V gene lookup returns CDR1 MGHDK and CDR2 SYGVNS. V lost 8 bases and J 0 bases, leaving 12 bases between the germline ends. In DNA, the CDR3 is TGTGCCAGCCGAAGAAGCGGGAGCACAGATACGCAGTATTTT. Translating it yields CASRRSGSTDTQYF.

J is TRBJ2-1 and V is TRBV7-9; D unclear. Looked up from germline, CDR1 is SEHNR and CDR2 is FQNEAQ (reference sequence). The CDR3 spans 16 residues. The V gene lost 3 bases and the J gene lost 7 bases, with 19 bases spanning the gap. CDR3 in amino acids: CASSFKGLQEPNEQFF. CDR3 coding DNA: TGTGCCAGCAGCTTCAAGGGCTTACAAGAACCTAATGAGCAGTTCTTC.

V gene TRBV7-2 combines with J gene TRBJ2-3, with 9 bases identical to TRBD2. The CDR3 runs 16 residues. The J segment lost 1 base and the V segment lost 5 bases, leaving 7 bases of the junction unmatched. Germline CDR1 SGHTA, CDR2 FQGNSA. Here the CDR3 reads CASSGGGGRGTDTQYF. In nucleotides, the CDR3 is TGTGCCAGCAGCGGGGGGGGCGGGAGGGGCACAGATACGCAGTATTTT.